This T cell receptor beta chain originates from a study of T cell changes during pregnancy in multiple sclerosis. There are 15 residues in the CDR3. Germline-derived CDR1 and CDR2 are SGHRS and YFSETQ. The V gene lost 4 bases and the J gene lost 2 bases, with 10 bases spanning the gap. TCRdb keeps only in-frame clones here, not all; method: immunoSEQ multiplex PCR. Seen here are roughly 120,000 clones, approximately 93% observed once, and the top ten hold roughly 6.2%. The chain has TRBV5-1 and TRBJ2-6; D uncertain. The sequencing used peripheral blood, collected before pregnancy. The TCR comes from a female donor with multiple sclerosis, enrolled in a pregnancy study. In nucleotides, the CDR3 is TGCGCCAGCAGCCTTACAGAACCTGGGGCCAACGTCCTGACTTTC. This sequence encodes CASSLTEPGANVLTF. Filled out from reference TRBV5-1 and TRBJ2-6, the complete variable domain reads KAGVTQTPRYLIKTRGQQVTLSCSPISGHRSVSWYQQTPGQGLQFLFEYFSETQRNKGNFPGRFSGRQFSNSRSEMNVSTLELGDSALYLCASSLTEPGANVLTFGAGSRLTVL.